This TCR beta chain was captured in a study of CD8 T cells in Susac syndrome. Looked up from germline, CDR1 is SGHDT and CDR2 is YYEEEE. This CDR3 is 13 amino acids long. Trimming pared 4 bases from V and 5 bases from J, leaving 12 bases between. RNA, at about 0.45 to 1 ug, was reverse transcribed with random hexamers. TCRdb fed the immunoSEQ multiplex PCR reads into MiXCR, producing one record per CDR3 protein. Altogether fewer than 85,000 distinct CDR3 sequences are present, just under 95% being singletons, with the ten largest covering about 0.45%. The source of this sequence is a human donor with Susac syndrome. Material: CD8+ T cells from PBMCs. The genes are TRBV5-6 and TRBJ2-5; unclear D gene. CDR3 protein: CASSVPGWETQYF. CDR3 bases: TGTGCCAGCAGCGTCCCCGGTTGGGAGACCCAGTACTTC.